The 5 T cell receptor beta chains below come from one sample, sequenced in a study of shared clonotypes between healthy human individuals. Clones were sequenced by immunoSEQ multiplex PCR, and TCRdb holds only the in-frame ones, with some missing. The sample lists roughly 1.4 million clones, approximately 98.5% occurring once. The source material was naive CD4+ T cells sorted from blood. As to subset: CD45RA+ positively selected. The receptors were gathered from a young man in good health.

V usage is TRBV6-5 and J usage is TRBJ2-3; D call uncertain. Germline values: CDR1 MNHEY, CDR2 SVGAGI. The CDR3 length is 13 residues. Trimming removed 2 bases at V and 3 bases at J, with 6 bases between. DNA of the CDR3: TGTGCCAGCAGTTACGTCCGGACAGATACGCAGTATTTT. It encodes CASSYVRTDTQYF.

This chain joins TRBV7-9 and TRBJ2-3, with TRBD2 matching 8 bases. Germline trimming cut 5 bases from V and 5 bases from J; bases unmatched to any gene: 15. The CDR3 extends over 17 amino acids. Germline assignment: CDR1 SEHNR and CDR2 FQNEAQ (reference sequence). This CDR3 is CASSPLAGLKTGDTQYF. The CDR3 nucleotides read TGTGCCAGCAGCCCCCTAGCGGGCCTAAAAACGGGAGATACGCAGTATTTT.

The V and J genes are TRBV7-2 and TRBJ2-7; 8 positions agree with TRBD2. Germline V gene lookup returns CDR1 SGHTA and CDR2 FQGNSA. J was trimmed by 3 bases and V by 5 bases; bases with no gene match: 12. The CDR3 contains 16 residues. CDR3 nucleotide sequence: TGTGCCAGCAGCCGAGAGGGTGTAGCGGGACTCTACGAGCAGTACTTC. It encodes CASSREGVAGLYEQYF.

Comments on this clone: Other DNA sequences in the same sample also yield this CDR3. This chain connects TRBV29-1 to TRBJ1-5; 10 bases line up with TRBD1. The V and J ends lost 5 bases and 1 base, in that order; junction bases with no gene match: 2. The germline V gene encodes CDR1 SQVTM and CDR2 ANQGSEA. The CDR3 covers 14 residues. The CDR3 DNA reads as TGCAGCGTTCGGACAGGGGGAAGCAATCAGCCCCAGCATTTT. This gives the protein CSVRTGGSNQPQHF.

The chain recombines TRBV10-3 with TRBJ1-5, with D maybe TRBD1 (5 bases). The length of the CDR3 is 15 residues. Germline-derived CDR1 and CDR2 are ENHRY and SYGVKD. V was clipped by 4 bases and J by 0 bases, with 10 bases between them. CDR3 nucleotides: TGTGCCATCAGTGGGGGGTTCGGTAGCAATCAGCCCCAGCATTTT. This translates into CAISGGFGSNQPQHF.